What follows are 32 T cell receptor beta chains derived from one specimen sequenced in a study of control samples from healthy donors and cancer patients. Produced via immunoSEQ multiplex PCR; TCRdb's table is partial and in-frame only. Of around 59,000 clones in the sample, more than 85% are singletons; the top ten hold about 1.7%. Specimen: PBMCs. Source of these receptors: a man between 35 and 55 years old with colorectal cancer.

V is TRBV18 and J is TRBJ2-6; D unclear. V was shortened by 3 bases and J by 1 base, with 1 base between the two germline ends. CDR1 is KGHSH, CDR2 LQKENI, per germline. This CDR3 contains 13 residues. The CDR3 nucleotides read TGTGCCAGCTCACCTTCTGGGGCCAACGTCCTGACTTTC. The encoded protein is CASSPSGANVLTF.

In this sample, this clone turned up once. The chain uses TRBV9 and TRBJ2-1; TRBD1 agrees at 7 bases. Germline lookup yields CDR1 SGDLS and CDR2 YYNGEE. The CDR3 spans 14 residues. V lost 0 bases, J lost 4 bases, and 1 base stayed unmatched. CDR3: CASSVGQGYNEQFF. CDR3 DNA sequence: TGTGCCAGCAGCGTAGGACAGGGATACAATGAGCAGTTCTTC. The variable domain in full, with the rest retrieved from reference TRBV9 and TRBJ2-1, is DSGVTQTPKHLITATGQRVTLRCSPRSGDLSVYWYQQSLDQGLQFLIQYYNGEERAKGNILERFSAQQFPDLHSELNLSSLELGDSALYFCASSVGQGYNEQFFGPGTRLTVL.

The chain employs TRBV5-4 and TRBJ1-6; 10 bases fit TRBD1. Losses at the gene ends were 4 bases for V and 3 bases for J; bases not matched to a gene: 10. The CDR3 has 18 residues. The germline V gene has CDR1 SGHNT and CDR2 YYREEE (reference sequence). DNA of the CDR3: TGTGCCAGCAGCCGGGGACAGGGGAACCCTAACTATAATTCACCCCTCCACTTT. It encodes CASSRGQGNPNYNSPLHF.

The chain joins TRBV5-1 to TRBJ2-1; D possibly corresponds to TRBD2 (7 bases). The CDR3 length is 15 residues. Trimming left V 0 bases short and J 6 bases short, with 13 bases between. The germline gives CDR1 SGHRS, CDR2 YFSETQ. CDR3 protein: CASSLVGGPANEQFF. In DNA form, the CDR3 reads TGCGCCAGCAGCTTGGTGGGGGGGCCCGCCAATGAGCAGTTCTTC.

The J gene is TRBJ1-1, the V gene TRBV11-2, with a tentative D call TRBD1 (6 bases). V gave up 5 bases and J gave up 10 bases, with 14 bases separating them. CDR3 size: 12 residues. CDR1 is SGHAT and CDR2 is FQNNGV in the germline V gene. The CDR3 bases are TGTGCCAGCAGCCAGGCACAGGGTCGAGCTTTCTTT. It translates to CASSQAQGRAFF.

V usage is TRBV11-3 and J usage is TRBJ2-1; TRBD2 matches at 9 bases. V dropped 4 bases and J dropped 7; count of bases not matched to a gene: 11. CDR3 length equals 16 residues. Germline V gene sequence: CDR1 SGHNT, CDR2 YENEEA. The CDR3: CASSSLSGGILNEQFF. CDR3 nucleotide sequence: TGTGCCAGCAGCTCGCTTAGCGGGGGAATTTTAAATGAGCAGTTCTTC.

The chain is built from TRBV2 and TRBJ2-7; D is unresolved. This CDR3 has 13 residues. Germline CDR1 and CDR2: SNHLY and FYNNEI. The V end was cut by 1 base, the J end by 7 bases, with 11 bases between. The CDR3 here is CASSEVGLQEQYF. The CDR3, as DNA: TGTGCCAGCAGTGAAGTCGGGCTTCAGGAGCAGTACTTC.

This rearrangement joins TRBV5-4 to TRBJ2-2; D ambiguous. Trimming left V 0 bases short and J 4 bases short, with 10 bases between. From germline, CDR1 is SGHNT and CDR2 YYREEE (reference sequence). There are 15 residues in the CDR3. The CDR3 sequence is CASSLGRIGTGELFF. For the CDR3, the DNA is TGTGCCAGCAGCTTGGGTAGGATCGGCACCGGGGAGCTGTTTTTT.

J is TRBJ1-5 and V is TRBV7-8; no firm D call. The CDR3 has 15 residues. Trimming took off 1 base at V and 3 bases at J, with 10 bases between the two ends. Germline CDR1 SGHVS, CDR2 FQNEAQ. Here the CDR3 DNA reads TGTGCCAGCAGCTTAGGTGCCAGAAACAATCAGCCCCAGCATTTT. It codes for CASSLGARNNQPQHF.

This clone appeared a single time. The chain carries TRBV18 and TRBJ2-3; tentative D call: TRBD1 (6 bases). CDR3 length: 14 residues. Trimming left V 5 bases short and J 5 bases short, with 14 bases between. Germline CDR1 is KGHSH and CDR2 is LQKENI. The CDR3, as DNA: TGTGCCAGCTCAAAGGAATTAGGGGGAGATACGCAGTATTTT. It encodes CASSKELGGDTQYF. The whole variable domain, filled in from reference TRBV18 and TRBJ2-3, reads NAGVMQNPRHLVRRRGQEARLRCSPMKGHSHVYWYRQLPEEGLKFMVYLQKENIIDESGMPKERFSAEFPKEGPSILRIQQVVRGDSAAYFCASSKELGGDTQYFGPGTRLTVL.

The CDR3 protein is CASSAFGPGELFF. DNA for the CDR3: TGTGCCAGCTCAGCCTTTGGACCCGGGGAGCTGTTTTTT. The chain employs TRBV7-3 and TRBJ2-2; no definite D call. Germline loops: CDR1 SGHTA, CDR2 FQGTGA. The CDR3 covers 13 residues. The V and J ends lost 8 bases and 6 bases respectively, with 13 bases between them.

The chain joins TRBV19 to TRBJ1-1; D remains ambiguous. V shed 5 bases and J shed 1 base, with 8 bases lying between them. Germline CDR1 reads LNHDA; CDR2 reads SQIVND (reference sequence). The CDR3 length is 13 residues. In DNA form, the CDR3 reads TGTGCCAGTAGTTTCCGACAGAACACTGAAGCTTTCTTT. This translates into CASSFRQNTEAFF.

This chain connects TRBV10-3 to TRBJ1-3; no firm D call. The V end lost 9 bases, the J end lost 4 bases, and 7 bases lay between the germline ends. The CDR3 runs 11 residues. CDR1 is ENHRY and CDR2 is SYGVKD in the germline V gene. DNA of the CDR3: TGTGCCATAGAGGGAGGAAACACCATATATTTT. Encoded protein: CAIEGGNTIYF.

V usage is TRBV4-2 and J usage is TRBJ2-2, with TRBD1 matching over 8 bases. V lost 5 bases, J lost 1 base, and 6 bases stayed unmatched. The length of the CDR3 is 16 residues. Germline V gene data show CDR1 as LGHNA and CDR2 as YNFKEQ. The CDR3 DNA sequence: TGTGCCAGCAGCACCCGACAGGGGATGAACACCGGGGAGCTGTTTTTT. As protein: CASSTRQGMNTGELFF.

This clone was observed a single time. This chain joins TRBV30 and TRBJ1-4, with a possible D match to TRBD1 (6 bases). The CDR3 has 15 residues. Germline V gives CDR1 GTSNPN, CDR2 SVGIG (reference sequence). V was clipped by 3 bases and J by 2 bases, with 13 bases between them. As DNA, the CDR3 is TGTGCCTGGAGACGGGGGGCGCCCACTAATGAAAAACTGTTTTTT. Amino acid sequence: CAWRRGAPTNEKLFF.

The V call is TRBV6-6, the J call TRBJ1-4; D unclear. CDR3 length: 12 residues. Trimming stripped 7 bases from V and 3 bases from J, with 6 bases between. Germline CDR1 MNHNY, CDR2 SVGAGI (reference sequence). CDR3 DNA: TGTGCCAGCAAGCCCGCTAATGAAAAACTGTTTTTT. This codes for CASKPANEKLFF.

The chain couples TRBV19 to TRBJ1-1; D is perhaps TRBD1 (5 bases). The CDR3 is 12 residues long. Per the germline V gene, CDR1 is LNHDA and CDR2 is SQIVND (reference sequence). V was clipped by 6 bases and J by 8 bases, with 13 bases between them. In DNA form, the CDR3 reads TGTGCCAGTAGGAGAATGGGGGGGGAAGCTTTCTTT. It specifies CASRRMGGEAFF. The full variable domain, its missing parts supplied by reference TRBV19 and TRBJ1-1, is DGGITQSPKYLFRKEGQNVTLSCEQNLNHDAMYWYRQDPGQGLRLIYYSQIVNDFQKGDIAEGYSVSREKKESFPLTVTSAQKNPTAFYLCASRRMGGEAFFGQGTRLTVV.

This rearrangement joins TRBV9 to TRBJ1-1, with 9 positions matching TRBD1. Germline lookup yields CDR1 SGDLS and CDR2 YYNGEE. The CDR3 contains 14 residues. V was pared by 4 bases and J by 1 base, with 2 bases of the junction left unmatched. The CDR3 DNA is TGTGCCAGCAGCCCGGGACAGGGGAACACTGAAGCTTTCTTT. Its protein is CASSPGQGNTEAFF.

This chain connects TRBV5-1 to TRBJ2-1; D gene uncertain. The germline gives CDR1 SGHRS, CDR2 YFSETQ. This CDR3 contains 15 residues. The V gene lost 3 bases and the J gene lost 1 base, with 11 bases spanning the gap. The CDR3 here is CASSSDVGSYNEQFF. In DNA, the CDR3 is TGCGCCAGCAGCTCGGATGTAGGTTCCTACAATGAGCAGTTCTTC. Full variable domain (outside the CDR3, taken from reference TRBV5-1 and TRBJ2-1): KAGVTQTPRYLIKTRGQQVTLSCSPISGHRSVSWYQQTPGQGLQFLFEYFSETQRNKGNFPGRFSGRQFSNSRSEMNVSTLELGDSALYLCASSSDVGSYNEQFFGPGTRLTVL.

This chain connects TRBV6-5 to TRBJ1-1; unclear D gene. CDR3 size: 13 residues. Trimming removed 7 bases at V and 0 bases at J, with 9 bases between. Germline V lookup: CDR1 MNHEY, CDR2 SVGAGI. The CDR3 region is CASTTAVNTEAFF. CDR3 bases: TGTGCCAGCACCACAGCAGTGAACACTGAAGCTTTCTTT.

The chain combines TRBV5-1 with TRBJ1-4; TRBD1 aligns across 8 bases. Germline assignment: CDR1 SGHRS and CDR2 YFSETQ. This CDR3 has 15 residues. V dropped 2 bases and J dropped 8; count of bases not matched to a gene: 8. CDR3 in amino acids: CASSFQGASGEKLFF. CDR3 coding DNA: TGCGCCAGCAGCTTCCAGGGGGCCTCAGGGGAAAAACTGTTTTTT.

The chain recombines TRBV5-1 with TRBJ2-1; unclear D gene. The germline gives CDR1 SGHRS, CDR2 YFSETQ. The CDR3 sequence is 15 residues long. Trimming shortened V by 0 bases and J by 9 bases, and 16 bases separated the two germline ends. The CDR3: CASSLGDASTTEQFF. The DNA for the CDR3 is TGCGCCAGCAGCTTGGGCGATGCTTCGACCACTGAGCAGTTCTTC.

This clone was counted a single time. V usage is TRBV11-3 and J usage is TRBJ2-5; the D gene is possibly TRBD2 (7 bases). V shed 1 base and J shed 5 bases, with 14 bases lying between them. In germline, CDR1 is SGHNT, CDR2 YENEEA. The CDR3 runs to 15 residues. The CDR3 sequence is CASSLGGGARETQYF. DNA for the CDR3: TGTGCCAGCAGCTTAGGAGGGGGGGCTCGGGAGACCCAGTACTTC.

The chain is built from TRBV13 and TRBJ2-7, with D perhaps being TRBD1 or TRBD2 (5 bases each). CDR3 length equals 14 residues. CDR1 is PRHDT, CDR2 FYEKMQ, per germline (reference sequence). The ends were cut back, 4 bases at V and 2 bases at J, with 12 bases in the middle. CDR3 bases: TGTGCCAGCAGCTCCTCGGGACGGACCTACGAGCAGTACTTC. As protein: CASSSSGRTYEQYF.

As to this clone: The junction and the germline gene differ at one end; a read error may be behind it. This sequence joins TRBV3-1 (or the pseudogene TRBV3-2) and TRBJ2-7; possibly TRBD2 for D (5 bases). CDR1 LGHDT and CDR2 YNNKEL come from the germline V gene (reference sequence). The CDR3 spans 12 residues. The CDR3 nucleotides are TGTGCCAGCCGCCAGCTTGAGGGCGAGCAGTACTTC. It is translated as CASRQLEGEQYF.

This clone was seen once. The rearrangement links TRBV30 to TRBJ1-1; D might be TRBD1 (6 bases). V gave up 2 bases and J gave up 4 bases, with 11 bases separating them. This CDR3 comprises 13 residues. Germline assignment: CDR1 GTSNPN and CDR2 SVGIG (reference sequence). The CDR3 protein is CAWSWGPGTEAFF. The CDR3 DNA reads TGTGCCTGGAGTTGGGGGCCTGGCACTGAAGCTTTCTTT.

This chain uses TRBV2 with TRBJ2-4; no clear D gene. The CDR3 has 14 amino acids. Germline V gene lookup returns CDR1 SNHLY and CDR2 FYNNEI. Trimming took 3 bases from V and 1 from J, leaving 7 bases between them. The CDR3 coding sequence is TGTGCCAGCAGTGACAGTTGGGCCAAAAACATTCAGTACTTC. Protein product: CASSDSWAKNIQYF.

The chain carries TRBV6-1 and TRBJ1-5; 7 nucleotides line up with TRBD1. The V and J ends lost 0 bases and 5 bases, in that order; junction bases with no gene match: 7. This CDR3 is built from 16 residues. Germline CDR1 MNHNS, CDR2 SASEGT. The chain's CDR3 is CASSEAWAQGYQPQHF. CDR3 coding DNA: TGTGCCAGCAGTGAAGCTTGGGCACAGGGGTATCAGCCCCAGCATTTT.

The J gene is TRBJ1-1, the V gene TRBV11-2; 9 nucleotides align to TRBD1. The CDR3 extends over 15 amino acids. Germline CDR1 and CDR2: SGHAT and FQNNGV. The ends lost 4 bases at V and 3 bases at J; junction bases unmatched: 6. CDR3 coding DNA: TGTGCCAGCAGCTCCCCGGGGACAGGGTACACTGAAGCTTTCTTT. Translated: CASSSPGTGYTEAFF.

The V and J genes are TRBV11-2 and TRBJ1-5, with a tentative D call TRBD1 (6 bases). Germline V gene sequence: CDR1 SGHAT, CDR2 FQNNGV. Trimming stripped 3 bases from V and 3 bases from J, with 9 bases between. The CDR3 contains 14 residues. The CDR3 sequence is CASSLDRINQPQHF. In DNA, the CDR3 is TGTGCCAGCAGCTTGGACAGAATCAATCAGCCCCAGCATTTT. The complete variable domain, with remaining parts taken from reference TRBV11-2 and TRBJ1-5, reads EAGVAQSPRYKIIEKRQSVAFWCNPISGHATLYWYQQILGQGPKLLIQFQNNGVVDDSQLPKDRFSAERLKGVDSTLKIQPAKLEDSAVYLCASSLDRINQPQHFGDGTRLSIL.

This chain joins TRBV2 and TRBJ1-5; D gene unclear. Trimming took 8 bases from V and 7 from J, leaving 18 bases between them. Germline V gene data show CDR1 as SNHLY and CDR2 as FYNNEI. CDR3 length: 14 amino acids. This CDR3 reads CASLPQADIQPQHF. CDR3 DNA sequence: TGTGCCAGCCTTCCCCAGGCGGATATCCAGCCCCAGCATTTT.

The chain is built from TRBV29-1 and TRBJ2-5; TRBD2 agrees at 7 bases. The CDR3 spans 12 residues. Trimming removed 6 bases from V and 4 bases from J; junction bases left unmatched: 5. The V gene's germline CDR1 is SQVTM and CDR2 ANQGSEA. The CDR3 is CSVGRGGETQYF. For the CDR3, the DNA is TGCAGCGTGGGCCGCGGGGGAGAGACCCAGTACTTC.